These T cell receptor beta chains were read from a single sample in a study of a mutant IDH1 vaccine in newly diagnosed glioma. No antigen has been identified for these receptors. TCRdb keeps only in-frame clones here, not all; method: immunoSEQ multiplex PCR. The sample has around 30,000 clones, approximately 87% seen once; the top ten hold 12%. The sample in question was PBMCs, obtained from a glioma patient whose treatment included an IDH1 peptide vaccine. The receptors here all came from a woman aged 30 to 39 with glioma. Each CDR3 is given with its conserved first and last residue. D genes are given only for firm matches. Not every row has a clone size; where given, it reads once, few, many or a size class.

J: TRBJ2-7
V: TRBV10-3
size: once
D: TRBD2
CDR3: CAIKFSAGGSYEQYF
DNA: TGTGCCATCAAGTTTTCTGCGGGGGGCTCCTACGAGCAGTACTTC

J: TRBJ2-7
V: TRBV4-1
size: once
D: .
CDR3: CASSQDRGSSYEQYF
DNA: TGCGCCAGCAGCCAAGATCGGGGAAGCTCCTACGAGCAGTACTTC

J: TRBJ2-7
V: TRBV5-4
size: .
D: TRBD2
CDR3: CASSDPGLAGGLYEQYF
DNA: TGTGCCAGCAGCGACCCGGGACTAGCGGGGGGACTCTACGAGCAGTACTTC

J: TRBJ2-2
V: TRBV4-1
size: once
D: .
CDR3: CASSPRTETNTGELFF
DNA: TGCGCCAGCAGCCCCCGGACAGAAACTAACACCGGGGAGCTGTTTTTT

J: TRBJ1-1
V: TRBV2
size: .
D: TRBD1
CDR3: CASSGPTGDLGEAFF
DNA: TGTGCCAGCAGTGGACCGACAGGGGACCTCGGTGAAGCTTTCTTT

J: TRBJ2-1
V: TRBV1
size: .
D: .
CDR3: CTSSQVQEARRRIYNEQFF
DNA: TGCACCAGCAGCCAAGTACAGGAGGCGCGGCGGCGAATCTACAATGAGCAGTTCTTC

J: TRBJ2-5
V: TRBV9
size: few
D: TRBD1
CDR3: CASSVGTGSEETQYF
DNA: TGTGCCAGCAGCGTAGGGACAGGCAGTGAGGAGACCCAGTACTTC

J: TRBJ2-3
V: TRBV6-4
size: .
D: TRBD2
CDR3: CASSDSGTSGGGTDTQYF
DNA: TGTGCCAGCAGTGACTCGGGGACTAGCGGGGGGGGCACAGATACGCAGTATTTT

J: TRBJ1-2
V: TRBV5-1
size: .
D: TRBD1
CDR3: CASSQGGTEHYGYTF
DNA: TGCGCCAGCAGCCAGGGGGGGACAGAGCACTATGGCTACACCTTC

J: TRBJ2-1
V: TRBV4-3
size: few
D: TRBD2
CDR3: CASSPGLAGTFYNEQFF
DNA: TGCGCCAGCAGCCCCGGACTAGCGGGGACCTTCTACAATGAGCAGTTCTTC

J: TRBJ1-2
V: TRBV5-1
size: .
D: .
CDR3: CASSLGSYYGYTF
DNA: TGCGCCAGCAGCTTGGGATCCTACTATGGCTACACCTTC

J: TRBJ1-1
V: TRBV7-2
size: .
D: .
CDR3: CASSLRGSGAEAFF
DNA: TGTGCCAGCAGCTTAAGGGGGTCGGGAGCTGAAGCTTTCTTT

J: TRBJ2-7
V: TRBV19
size: .
D: .
CDR3: CASSISQSYEQYF
DNA: TGTGCCAGTAGTATTTCGCAGTCCTACGAGCAGTACTTC

J: TRBJ2-2
V: TRBV2
size: .
D: .
CDR3: CASSEAGVRATGELFF
DNA: TGTGCCAGCAGTGAAGCGGGGGTTCGGGCAACCGGGGAGCTGTTTTTT

J: TRBJ2-7
V: TRBV9
size: .
D: .
CDR3: CASSGSGAYEQYF
DNA: TGTGCCAGCAGCGGGAGCGGCGCCTACGAGCAGTACTTC

J: TRBJ1-1
V: TRBV7-2
size: medium-sized
D: .
CDR3: CASSLSGLGTEAFF
DNA: TGTGCCAGCAGCTTATCCGGGCTGGGCACTGAAGCTTTCTTT

J: TRBJ1-2
V: TRBV5-1
size: .
D: .
CDR3: CASSPGTGNYGYTF
DNA: TGCGCCAGCAGCCCAGGGACGGGTAACTATGGCTACACCTTC

J: TRBJ2-3
V: TRBV25-1
size: .
D: TRBD1
CDR3: CASSEWQGAGGEDTQYF
DNA: TGTGCCAGCAGTGAATGGCAGGGGGCAGGGGGCGAGGATACGCAGTATTTT

J: TRBJ2-7
V: TRBV7-9
size: .
D: .
CDR3: CASSARTLSSSYEQYF
DNA: TGTGCCAGCAGCGCGCGCACACTTTCTAGCTCCTACGAGCAGTACTTC

J: TRBJ2-1
V: TRBV6-1
size: .
D: TRBD1
CDR3: CAIRGPGYNEQFF
DNA: TGTGCCATCAGGGGGCCAGGTTACAATGAGCAGTTCTTC

J: TRBJ2-1
V: TRBV30
size: .
D: TRBD2
CDR3: CAWSHLAGGPSEQFF
DNA: TGTGCCTGGAGCCATCTAGCGGGGGGGCCAAGTGAGCAGTTCTTC

J: TRBJ2-1
V: TRBV20-1
size: few
D: .
CDR3: CSAKFDNEQFF
DNA: TGCAGTGCTAAATTCGACAATGAGCAGTTCTTC

J: TRBJ1-1
V: TRBV19
size: .
D: .
CDR3: CASSIPPEGATVEAFF
DNA: TGTGCCAGTAGTATACCGCCAGAGGGAGCGACAGTTGAAGCTTTCTTT

J: TRBJ1-1
V: TRBV6-4
size: .
D: .
CDR3: CASGRGAAAFF
DNA: TGTGCCAGCGGTCGGGGGGCGGCGGCTTTCTTT

J: TRBJ2-6
V: TRBV25-1
size: .
D: .
CDR3: CASSLASGANVLTF
DNA: TGTGCCAGCAGTCTTGCCTCTGGGGCCAACGTCCTGACTTTC

J: TRBJ1-5
V: TRBV5-5
size: few
D: .
CDR3: CASSYLSEQPQHF
DNA: TGTGCCAGCAGCTACTTAAGTGAGCAGCCCCAGCATTTT

J: TRBJ1-6
V: TRBV5-1
size: .
D: .
CDR3: CASGGSYNSPLHF
DNA: TGCGCCAGCGGAGGGTCCTATAATTCACCCCTCCACTTT

J: TRBJ1-2
V: TRBV4-1
size: once
D: .
CDR3: CASSQEPGTTGRSSYTF
DNA: TGCGCCAGCAGCCAAGAACCCGGGACCACAGGGAGGTCCTCTTACACCTTC

J: TRBJ1-2
V: TRBV19
size: .
D: .
CDR3: CASSIQGWGYTF
DNA: TGTGCCAGTAGTATACAGGGATGGGGCTACACCTTC

J: TRBJ2-2
V: TRBV6-1
size: .
D: TRBD2
CDR3: CASSERLAGQGGELFF
DNA: TGTGCCAGCAGTGAAAGGCTAGCGGGGCAAGGCGGGGAGCTGTTTTTT

J: TRBJ2-3
V: TRBV5-6
size: once
D: TRBD2
CDR3: CASSPGLAGGRADTQYF
DNA: TGTGCCAGCAGCCCCGGACTAGCGGGGGGCAGGGCAGATACGCAGTATTTT

J: TRBJ1-2
V: TRBV6-6
size: .
D: .
CDR3: CASSYSFTGGNYGYTF
DNA: TGTGCCAGCAGTTACTCGTTTACAGGCGGTAACTATGGCTACACCTTC

J: TRBJ2-7
V: TRBV6-1
size: .
D: TRBD1
CDR3: CASSWDPGQPYF
DNA: TGTGCCAGCAGTTGGGACCCGGGACAGCCCTACTTC

J: TRBJ1-6
V: TRBV5-1
size: .
D: .
CDR3: CASSTTGDNSPLHF
DNA: TGCGCCAGCAGCACAACTGGGGATAATTCACCCCTCCACTTT

J: TRBJ1-2
V: TRBV19
size: .
D: .
CDR3: CASSPPTVTAYGYTF
DNA: TGTGCCAGTAGTCCGCCGACAGTGACTGCGTATGGCTACACCTTC

J: TRBJ1-6
V: TRBV5-4
size: .
D: .
CDR3: CASSRRRASSNLDNSPLHF
DNA: TGTGCCAGCAGCCGCCGCAGGGCCTCCTCAAACTTAGATAATTCACCCCTCCACTTT

J: TRBJ1-6
V: TRBV30
size: once
D: .
CDR3: CAWSADRASLSPLHF
DNA: TGTGCCTGGAGTGCCGACAGAGCCTCCCTTTCACCCCTCCACTTT

J: TRBJ1-2
V: TRBV7-9
size: .
D: .
CDR3: CASSLAGGSGYTF
DNA: TGTGCCAGCAGCTTAGCAGGGGGTAGCGGCTACACCTTC

J: TRBJ1-1
V: TRBV19
size: .
D: .
CDR3: CASRRGYTEAFF
DNA: TGTGCCAGCCGTAGGGGGTACACTGAAGCTTTCTTT

J: TRBJ1-1
V: TRBV30
size: few
D: .
CDR3: CAWTLRGIPEAFF
DNA: TGTGCCTGGACCCTCCGGGGGATTCCTGAAGCTTTCTTT

J: TRBJ1-2
V: TRBV19
size: .
D: .
CDR3: CASSTDLLNYGYTF
DNA: TGTGCCAGTAGTACCGACCTTCTCAACTATGGCTACACCTTC

J: TRBJ1-6
V: TRBV6-1
size: .
D: TRBD1
CDR3: CASSTRTGAIPLHF
DNA: TGTGCCAGCAGTACCCGGACAGGGGCGATACCCCTCCACTTT

J: TRBJ1-4
V: TRBV7-6
size: .
D: .
CDR3: CASSLVGARYEKLFF
DNA: TGTGCCAGCAGCTTAGTTGGGGCTCGTTATGAAAAACTGTTTTTT

J: TRBJ2-1
V: TRBV2
size: .
D: .
CDR3: CASSLYDEQFF
DNA: TGTGCCAGCAGTTTATATGATGAGCAGTTCTTC

J: TRBJ2-1
V: TRBV7-2
size: .
D: TRBD2
CDR3: CASSWVGGSYNEQFF
DNA: TGTGCCAGCAGCTGGGTCGGGGGGTCCTACAATGAGCAGTTCTTC

J: TRBJ1-1
V: TRBV6-6
size: .
D: .
CDR3: CASSYVVQPNTEAFF
DNA: TGTGCCAGCAGTTACGTCGTACAGCCGAACACTGAAGCTTTCTTT

J: TRBJ1-1
V: TRBV7-9
size: .
D: TRBD1
CDR3: CASSTGTGNLSF
DNA: TGTGCCAGCAGTACCGGGACAGGGAACCTTTCATTT

J: TRBJ2-3
V: TRBV5-6
size: .
D: TRBD2
CDR3: CASSLLSSGGAGDTQYF
DNA: TGTGCCAGCAGCTTATTATCTAGCGGGGGGGCCGGAGATACGCAGTATTTT

J: TRBJ2-1
V: TRBV27
size: .
D: .
CDR3: CASSWGGGNNEQFF
DNA: TGTGCCAGCAGTTGGGGAGGGGGGAACAATGAGCAGTTCTTC

J: TRBJ2-3
V: TRBV30
size: medium-sized
D: .
CDR3: CAWSFGPPTTDTQYF
DNA: TGTGCCTGGAGCTTTGGACCTCCGACCACAGATACGCAGTATTTT

J: TRBJ1-2
V: TRBV2
size: .
D: .
CDR3: CASRNSANYGYTF
DNA: TGTGCCAGCAGGAATTCGGCTAACTATGGCTACACCTTC

J: TRBJ1-4
V: TRBV7-3
size: once
D: TRBD1
CDR3: CASSRGQNEKLFF
DNA: TGTGCCAGCAGCCGGGGACAGAATGAAAAACTGTTTTTT

J: TRBJ2-1
V: TRBV30
size: .
D: .
CDR3: CAWSVQIGGWYEQFF
DNA: TGTGCCTGGAGTGTACAGATCGGGGGCTGGTATGAGCAGTTCTTC

J: TRBJ2-7
V: TRBV27
size: once
D: .
CDR3: CASSLSQGPEQYF
DNA: TGTGCCAGCAGTTTATCGCAGGGCCCCGAGCAGTACTTC

J: TRBJ2-5
V: TRBV29-1
size: once
D: .
CDR3: CSVGPGETQYF
DNA: TGCAGCGTCGGACCAGGAGAGACCCAGTACTTC